These T cell receptor beta chains were read from a single sample in a study of blood T cell repertoires in COVID-19. Only in-frame clones appear in the TCRdb table, and some are missing; sequencing was by immunoSEQ multiplex PCR. Among 540,000 or so clones listed, roughly nine tenths were seen once. The sample consisted of peripheral blood. These receptors originate from a woman in her forties or fifties with COVID-19, enrolled during active disease. CDR3s include the opening cysteine and the closing phenylalanine or tryptophan. A D gene is named only where the DNA matches it firmly. Rows may omit the clone size; those that give it use once, few, many or a size class.

cdr3_nt cdr3_aa clone_size v_call d_call j_call
TGTGCCAGCAGCCTCACACAGGGGACTGAAGCTTTCTTT CASSLTQGTEAFF - TRBV7-2 TRBD1 TRBJ1-1
TGTGCCAGCAGCTTGGGGGCACAGGGGAACACTGAAGCTTTCTTT CASSLGAQGNTEAFF few TRBV5-6 - TRBJ1-1
TGTGCCAGCAGTGACCAGCTAGGGGCTTCACCCCTCCACTTT CASSDQLGASPLHF - TRBV6-1 - TRBJ1-6
TGTGCCACCAACCGAGGGGGACAGGGGGCGAGGGAGCAGTACTTC CATNRGGQGAREQYF - TRBV6-5 TRBD1 TRBJ2-7
TGTGCCAGCAGTCGGGACAGGGGCTCTGGAAACACCATATATTTT CASSRDRGSGNTIYF - TRBV6-5 TRBD1 TRBJ1-3
TGTGCCAGCAGTGCCCCAGCGGGGGGGCGAGATGAGCAGTTCTTC CASSAPAGGRDEQFF - TRBV7-9 TRBD2 TRBJ2-1
TGTGCCACCAGTAGTACAGATGAAAAACTGTTTTTT CATSSTDEKLFF - TRBV24-1 - TRBJ1-4
TGTGCCTGGACCCGTAGGGGGGGACCTTCACCCCTCCACTTT CAWTRRGGPSPLHF - TRBV30 - TRBJ1-6
TGTGCCAGCAGCCTGACAGGGTTGAACACCGGGGAGCTGTTTTTT CASSLTGLNTGELFF - TRBV11-2 TRBD1 TRBJ2-2
TGCGCCAGCAGCCTTCGTCCGACAGGGAATGGTGGCTACACCTTC CASSLRPTGNGGYTF - TRBV4-1 TRBD1 TRBJ1-2
TGTGCCAGCAGTGAACTAAGGACCCCGGAGGATGAAAAACTGTTTTTT CASSELRTPEDEKLFF - TRBV2 - TRBJ1-4
TGTGCCAGCAGCTTAGGACAGGGGGAAGCGGATACGCAGTATTTT CASSLGQGEADTQYF - TRBV11-2 TRBD1 TRBJ2-3
TGTGCCAGCAGCCCGACAGGGACGGTTGCCGAGCAGTACTTC CASSPTGTVAEQYF - TRBV7-3 TRBD1 TRBJ2-7
TGTGCCAGCAGCTCCAGTACGACAGGGCCTGGAAACACCATATATTTT CASSSSTTGPGNTIYF - TRBV2 TRBD1 TRBJ1-3